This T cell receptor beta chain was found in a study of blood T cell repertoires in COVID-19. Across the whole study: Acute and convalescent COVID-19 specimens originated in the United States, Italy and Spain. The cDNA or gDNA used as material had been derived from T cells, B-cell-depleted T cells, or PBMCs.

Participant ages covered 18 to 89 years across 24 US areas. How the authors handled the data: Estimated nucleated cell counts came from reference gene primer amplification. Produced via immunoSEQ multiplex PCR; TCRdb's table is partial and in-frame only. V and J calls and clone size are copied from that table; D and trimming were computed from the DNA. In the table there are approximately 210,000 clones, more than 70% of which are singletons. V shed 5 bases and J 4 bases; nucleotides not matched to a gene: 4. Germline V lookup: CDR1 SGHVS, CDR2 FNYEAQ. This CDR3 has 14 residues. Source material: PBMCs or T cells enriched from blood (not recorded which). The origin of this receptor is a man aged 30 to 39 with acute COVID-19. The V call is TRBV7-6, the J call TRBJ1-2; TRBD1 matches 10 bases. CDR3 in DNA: TGTGCCAGCAGCCAAGGACAGGGGGGCTATGGCTACACCTTC. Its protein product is CASSQGQGGYGYTF.